The rows below give T cell receptor beta chains drawn from one sample of a study of blood T cell repertoires in COVID-19. Assay: immunoSEQ multiplex PCR; the TCRdb copy retains only in-frame clones and omits some. The sample contains about 440,000 clones, less than 95% of which appear only once. Source material: PBMCs or T cells enriched from blood (not recorded which). The receptors shown here come from a man between 18 and 29 years old who had recovered from COVID-19. Each CDR3 is given with its conserved first and last residue. A D gene is named only where the DNA matches it firmly. Clone sizes are given selectively: once, few, many, or a class where the clone is expanded.

j_call,d_call,v_call,clone_size,cdr3_aa,cdr3_nt
TRBJ2-6,NA,TRBV7-9,NA,CASSGQGANVLTF,TGTGCCAGCAGCGGACAAGGGGCCAACGTCCTGACTTTC
TRBJ1-1,NA,TRBV5-8,NA,CASTFTGSMNTEAFF,TGTGCCAGCACGTTTACAGGTTCTATGAACACTGAAGCTTTCTTT
TRBJ2-1,TRBD2,TRBV14,NA,CASSQVGRGALDEQFF,TGTGCCAGCAGCCAAGTAGGGCGGGGGGCGCTCGATGAGCAGTTCTTC
TRBJ2-3,TRBD2,TRBV9,NA,CASSVEPSGSKQYF,TGTGCCAGCAGCGTCGAGCCCAGCGGGAGCAAGCAGTATTTT
TRBJ2-1,TRBD1,TRBV6-5,many,CASSRGSDEQFF,TGTGCCAGCAGCAGGGGGTCGGATGAGCAGTTCTTC
TRBJ2-7,NA,TRBV10-3,NA,CAISEFNSYEQYF,TGTGCCATCAGTGAGTTTAACTCCTACGAGCAGTACTTC
TRBJ2-7,TRBD2,TRBV19,once,CASSIDLRLAGLAF,TGTGCCAGTAGTATAGATCTTAGACTGGCGGGACTAGCCTTC
TRBJ1-1,NA,TRBV30,NA,CAWTPTEVRSAFF,TGTGCCTGGACCCCGACGGAGGTCCGTTCAGCTTTCTTT
TRBJ2-7,NA,TRBV4-2,NA,CASSQDQAPSSYEQYF,TGTGCCAGCAGCCAAGATCAGGCACCGAGCTCCTACGAGCAGTACTTC
TRBJ1-4,TRBD1,TRBV28,NA,CASSPQTGEVGKLFF,TGTGCCAGCAGTCCTCAGACAGGGGAGGTGGGAAAACTGTTTTTT
TRBJ2-1,TRBD2,TRBV18,NA,CASSPLSGTSGIDEQFF,TGTGCCAGCTCACCCCTTTCCGGGACTAGCGGGATCGATGAGCAGTTCTTC
TRBJ1-1,TRBD1,TRBV3-1/TRBV3-2,NA,CASSARDRETEAFF,TGTGCCAGCAGCGCCCGGGACAGGGAGACTGAAGCTTTCTTT
TRBJ2-5,NA,TRBV27,NA,CASAPGDQETQYF,TGTGCCAGCGCCCCCGGGGATCAAGAGACCCAGTACTTC
TRBJ2-2,NA,TRBV5-1,once,CASSLTSFSGELFF,TGCGCCAGCAGCTTAACTAGCTTTTCCGGGGAGCTGTTTTTT
TRBJ2-1,NA,TRBV7-3,NA,CASSLVPNGDNEQFF,TGTGCCAGCAGCCTGGTACCGAACGGGGACAATGAGCAGTTCTTC
TRBJ1-5,TRBD1,TRBV19,NA,CASGDRDRLNQPQHF,TGTGCCAGTGGGGACCGGGACAGGTTAAATCAGCCCCAGCATTTT
TRBJ2-7,NA,TRBV27,NA,CASSLIGGYYEQYF,TGTGCCAGCAGTTTAATAGGAGGGTACTACGAGCAGTACTTC
TRBJ1-3,NA,TRBV7-2,NA,CASSLVAETGNTIYF,TGTGCCAGCAGCTTAGTGGCGGAGACTGGAAACACCATATATTTT
TRBJ1-1,TRBD1,TRBV10-3,NA,CATRDRGNTEAFF,TGTGCCACCCGGGACAGGGGTAACACTGAAGCTTTCTTT
TRBJ2-1,TRBD2,TRBV4-2,NA,CASRERRAGGSYNEQFF,TGTGCCAGCAGAGAAAGGAGAGCGGGAGGTTCCTACAATGAGCAGTTCTTC
TRBJ2-7,NA,TRBV6-5,NA,CASSRGPSYEQYF,TGTGCCAGCTCGCGCGGGCCCTCCTACGAGCAGTACTTC
TRBJ2-4,TRBD2,TRBV5-1,NA,CASREGLAGPSIQYF,TGCGCCAGCAGGGAGGGACTAGCGGGACCATCAATTCAGTACTTC
TRBJ1-2,TRBD1,TRBV6-5,NA,CASSYFSGQTFYGYTF,TGTGCCAGCAGTTACTTCTCGGGACAGACATTCTATGGCTACACCTTC
TRBJ1-1,NA,TRBV11-2,NA,CASSLGLVAAGTEAFF,TGTGCCAGCAGCTTAGGATTAGTGGCGGCGGGCACTGAAGCTTTCTTT
TRBJ2-3,NA,TRBV12-3/TRBV12-4,NA,CASSFLSTDTQYF,TGTGCCAGCAGTTTTCTTAGCACAGATACGCAGTATTTT
TRBJ1-3,NA,TRBV7-3,NA,CASSSEYGNTIYF,TGTGCCAGCAGCTCGGAGTATGGAAACACCATATATTTT
TRBJ1-2,NA,TRBV25-1,NA,CASSEFGTYGYTF,TGTGCCAGCAGTGAATTTGGCACATATGGCTACACCTTC
TRBJ2-2,NA,TRBV28,once,CASKFGQPNTGELFF,TGTGCCAGCAAATTCGGACAGCCGAACACCGGGGAGCTGTTTTTT
TRBJ1-6,TRBD1,TRBV6-5,NA,CASSRDSYNSPLHF,TGTGCCAGCAGCAGGGACAGCTATAATTCACCCCTCCACTTT
TRBJ1-5,NA,TRBV3-1/TRBV3-2,NA,CASSQNAGVQPQHF,TGTGCCAGCAGCCAAAACGCAGGGGTGCAGCCCCAGCATTTT
TRBJ2-1,TRBD2,TRBV30,NA,CAWSSGSFNNEQFF,TGTGCCTGGAGTAGCGGGAGTTTTAACAATGAGCAGTTCTTC
TRBJ2-1,NA,TRBV6-5,NA,CASRGQVSYNEQFF,TGTGCCAGCAGGGGCCAGGTCTCCTACAATGAGCAGTTCTTC
TRBJ2-2,TRBD1,TRBV3-1/TRBV3-2,NA,CASSPTGFTGELFF,TGTGCCAGCAGTCCGACAGGGTTTACCGGGGAGCTGTTTTTT
TRBJ2-7,NA,TRBV7-2,NA,CASSLVMGGLAYEQYF,TGTGCCAGCAGCTTAGTTATGGGCGGGCTTGCTTACGAGCAGTACTTC
TRBJ1-4,TRBD1,TRBV27,few,CASSLWAGQGAKNEKLFF,TGTGCCAGCAGTTTATGGGCGGGACAGGGGGCGAAGAATGAAAAACTGTTTTTT